One sample yielded the 2 T cell receptor beta chains listed below, sequenced in a study of cytomegalovirus exposure and HLA in healthy donors. With 60 Vbeta and 13 Jbeta primers, the PCR was carried out. Produced via immunoSEQ multiplex PCR; TCRdb's table is partial and in-frame only. The sample holds hundreds of thousands of clones; 77% are singletons and the top ten take about 2.5%. Sequencing used PBMCs. These receptors all stem from a woman aged 60-75 years in good health and CMV-seropositive.

The chain carries TRBV27 and TRBJ2-1; 13 positions agree with TRBD2. CDR3 size: 19 residues. Germline values: CDR1 MNHEY, CDR2 SMNVEV (reference sequence). V was pared by 3 bases and J by 7 bases, with 15 bases of the junction left unmatched. CDR3 region: CASSFYGLAGDPGGNEQFF. CDR3 bases: TGTGCCAGCAGTTTTTACGGACTAGCGGGGGACCCGGGGGGTAATGAGCAGTTCTTC.

The V gene is TRBV5-1, the J gene TRBJ2-3; 9 nucleotides line up with TRBD2. J gave up 0 bases and V 0 bases, and 5 bases lay outside the gene matches. The CDR3 runs to 17 residues. CDR1 is SGHRS, CDR2 YFSETQ, per germline. The CDR3 loop is CASSLGLAGSSTDTQYF. For the CDR3, the DNA is TGCGCCAGCAGCTTGGGGCTAGCGGGATCTAGCACAGATACGCAGTATTTT.